This entry concerns a single TCR beta chain. This PCR relied on a set of 60 Vbeta primers and 13 Jbeta primers. Generated by immunoSEQ multiplex PCR, the TCRdb table keeps only in-frame clones and is missing some. Of 150,000 to 250,000 clones listed, about 79% are singletons. This record comes from a study of cytomegalovirus exposure and HLA in healthy donors. About the study: Previous work identified some 120 million unique TCR beta sequences from around 200 million T cells.

This receptor was taken from a boy younger than 10 in good health and CMV-seronegative. Sample: PBMCs.

The CDR3 DNA reads TGCGCCAGCAGCCAAAATGAAGGTAGCGGGAACAATGAGCAGTTCTTC. Protein product: CASSQNEGSGNNEQFF. The chain carries TRBV4-3 and TRBJ2-1; 8 nucleotides align to TRBD2. The V and J ends lost 2 bases and 5 bases, in that order; junction bases with no gene match: 8. Germline loops: CDR1 LGHNA, CDR2 YSLEER. There are 16 residues in the CDR3.